What follows are 14 T cell receptor beta chains derived from one specimen sequenced in a study of T cells in Graves' hyperthyroidism and ophthalmopathy. Amplified TCR beta CDR3 regions came from RNA transcripts. HTBI primers were employed in a first-round RT-PCR of the TCR CDR3. Each CDR3 protein gets one entry after TCRdb re-called the multiplex PCR reads with MiXCR. The sample lists approximately 330,000 distinct CDR3 sequences; around 23% were seen once. The sequencing input was blood. The receptors here all came from a woman aged 50 to 60 with Graves' hyperthyroidism.

This clonotype was detected a few times. The gene calls are TRBV30 and TRBJ2-7, with D uncertain. Trimming cost V 3 bases and J 0 bases, with 9 bases left between them. Germline values: CDR1 GTSNPN, CDR2 SVGIG (reference sequence). This CDR3 has 13 residues. As DNA, the CDR3 is TGTGCCTGGAGCCGAGCGAGCTCCTACGAGCAGTACTTC. This encodes CAWSRASSYEQYF.

The chain has TRBV12-3 or TRBV12-4 and TRBJ2-1; 9 bases are a match to TRBD1. This CDR3 contains 15 residues. With 6 bases clipped from V and 5 bases from J, the junction kept 8 bases outside the gene matches. The CDR3 coding sequence is TGTGCCAGCAGCGAAAAGGGACAGGGTAACAATGAGCAGTTCTTC. Its protein product is CASSEKGQGNNEQFF.

This clonotype was observed at least ten times. This chain joins TRBV2 and TRBJ1-5; possible D gene TRBD1, 6 bases. With 6 bases removed from V and 4 bases from J, the gap between germline ends came to 13 bases. Germline values: CDR1 SNHLY, CDR2 FYNNEI. The CDR3 extends over 14 amino acids. The CDR3 sequence is CASSPKGGNQPQHF. Written as DNA, the CDR3 is TGTGCCAGCAGCCCCAAGGGGGGTAATCAGCCCCAGCATTTT.

This clonotype was observed a handful of times. The chain employs TRBV3-1 and TRBJ2-2, with 8 bases that match TRBD1. The V gene's germline CDR1 is LGHDT and CDR2 YNNKEL (reference sequence). The CDR3 extends over 16 amino acids. The V segment lost 4 bases and the J segment 4 bases; nucleotides outside the gene matches: 8. In DNA, the CDR3 is TGTGCCAGCAGCCCAGGACAGGGTACGAGCACCGGGGAGCTGTTTTTT. This encodes CASSPGQGTSTGELFF.

V usage is TRBV2 and J usage is TRBJ1-1; D uncertain. The CDR3 is 11 residues long. Trimming pared 5 bases from V and 6 bases from J, leaving 7 bases between. The germline gives CDR1 SNHLY, CDR2 FYNNEI. CDR3 sequence (DNA): TGTGCCAGCAGTTGGAGGGCTGAAGCTTTCTTT. It specifies CASSWRAEAFF.

This clonotype has at least ten counts. V usage is TRBV9 and J usage is TRBJ1-1; no reliable D call. CDR3 length: 14 amino acids. Germline V gives CDR1 SGDLS, CDR2 YYNGEE. With 3 bases removed from V and 3 bases from J, the gap between germline ends came to 12 bases. CDR3 residues: CASSEGVSYTEAFF. The DNA of the CDR3 is TGTGCCAGCAGCGAGGGCGTTAGCTACACTGAAGCTTTCTTT.

This clonotype occurred many times. This rearrangement joins TRBV20-1 to TRBJ1-5, with 8 nucleotides matching TRBD1. The CDR3 length is 16 residues. With 4 bases clipped from V and 6 bases from J, the junction kept 14 bases outside the gene matches. Germline lookup yields CDR1 DFQATT and CDR2 SNEGSKA (reference sequence). The CDR3 bases are TGCAGTGCTACGGACAGGGTCTCGGGGGGAGGTCAGCCCCAGCATTTT. It translates to CSATDRVSGGGQPQHF.

This clonotype was seen repeatedly, ten times or more. The chain uses TRBV28 and TRBJ2-2; D gene ambiguous. Trimming cost V 5 bases and J 4 bases, with 2 bases left between them. Germline-derived CDR1 and CDR2 are MDHEN and SYDVKM. The CDR3 contains 11 residues. CDR3 DNA: TGTGCCAGCAGTCCCACCGGGGAGCTGTTTTTT. As protein: CASSPTGELFF.

This clonotype was picked up many times. The V and J genes are TRBV5-1 and TRBJ2-1, with 10 bases that match TRBD2. The CDR3 has 15 residues. Germline values: CDR1 SGHRS, CDR2 YFSETQ. Trimming cost V 2 bases and J 9 bases; bases outside gene matches: 8. The CDR3 DNA reads as TGCGCCAGCAGCTTCAGCGGGAGGGCCTTAGGTGAGCAGTTCTTC. Translated, it gives CASSFSGRALGEQFF.

This clonotype was seen ten or more times. This CDR3 reads CASSPPGQAAYEQYF. The CDR3 nucleotides are TGTGCCAGCAGTCCCCCCGGGCAGGCGGCATACGAGCAGTACTTC. The gene calls are TRBV28 and TRBJ2-7; no clear D. V lost 5 bases, J lost 4 bases, and 18 bases lay in between. The CDR3 spans 15 residues. CDR1 and CDR2 (germline): MDHEN, SYDVKM. Supplemented by reference TRBV28 and TRBJ2-7, the full variable domain reads DVKVTQSSRYLVKRTGEKVFLECVQDMDHENMFWYRQDPGLGLRLIYFSYDVKMKEKGDIPEGYSVSREKKERFSLILESASTNQTSMYLCASSPPGQAAYEQYFGPGTRLTVT.

The sample holds a few counts of this clonotype. The V and J genes are TRBV19 and TRBJ2-5; 9 bases fit TRBD2. This CDR3 contains 15 residues. Germline loops: CDR1 LNHDA, CDR2 SQIVND (reference sequence). J was trimmed by 5 bases and V by 5 bases; bases with no gene match: 9. The CDR3 spells CASSLSAGGGETQYF. CDR3 nucleotide sequence: TGTGCCAGTAGTCTTTCAGCGGGAGGTGGTGAGACCCAGTACTTC.

The chain joins TRBV20-1 to TRBJ2-7; 12 bases are a match to TRBD2. J lost 2 bases, V lost 0 bases, and 2 bases had no gene match. The CDR3 has 15 residues. CDR1 DFQATT and CDR2 SNEGSKA come from the germline V gene (reference sequence). In DNA, the CDR3 is TGCAGTGCTAGAGATCCTAGCGGGGGGGCCTACGAGCAGTACTTC. This codes for CSARDPSGGAYEQYF.

The chain recombines TRBV29-1 with TRBJ2-7; 9 positions agree with TRBD2. Germline trimming cut 3 bases from V and 4 bases from J; bases unmatched to any gene: 10. Germline-derived CDR1 and CDR2 are SQVTM and ANQGSEA. This CDR3 has 15 amino acids. The CDR3 here is CSVDLAGGPRYEQYF. The CDR3 coding sequence is TGCAGCGTTGACCTCGCGGGGGGGCCGCGGTACGAGCAGTACTTC.

Ten or more counts support this clonotype. The chain joins TRBV7-6 to TRBJ2-5, with TRBD2 matching 16 bases. The CDR3 loop spans 17 amino acids. Germline V CDR1 and CDR2: SGHVS, FNYEAQ. V lost 5 bases, J lost 4 bases, and 7 bases stayed unmatched. CDR3 protein: CASSPTGTSGRGETQYF. The DNA of the CDR3 is TGTGCCAGCAGCCCCACCGGGACTAGCGGGAGGGGAGAGACCCAGTACTTC.